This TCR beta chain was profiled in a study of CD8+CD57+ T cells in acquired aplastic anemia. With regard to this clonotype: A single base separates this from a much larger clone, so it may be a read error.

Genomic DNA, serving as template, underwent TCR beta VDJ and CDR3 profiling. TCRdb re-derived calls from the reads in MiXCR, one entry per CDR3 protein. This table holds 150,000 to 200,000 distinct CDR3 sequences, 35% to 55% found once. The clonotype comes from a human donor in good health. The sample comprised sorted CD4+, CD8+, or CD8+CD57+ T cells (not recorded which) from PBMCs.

CDR3 DNA sequence: TGTGCCAGCAGTCCCCTTGGTGGAAAACTGTTTTTT. It specifies CASSPLGGKLFF. The rearrangement links TRBV12-3 or TRBV12-4 to TRBJ1-4; no firm D call. Trimming shortened V by 5 bases and J by 10 bases, and 11 bases separated the two germline ends. CDR3 length: 12 amino acids.